Each of the 5 T cell receptor beta chains below was sequenced from the same sample in a study of shared clonotypes between healthy human individuals. The method was immunoSEQ multiplex PCR; TCRdb's version includes in-frame clones alone and lacks a portion of them. Of over a million clones listed, around three quarters were seen once; the top ten hold roughly 0.62%. The sample comprised memory CD4+ T cells from PBMCs. Indicated subset: CD45RA-negative fraction. The origin of the receptors is a man aged 18 to 30 in good health. Some clones in this sample may be carry-over from other donors' samples.

V is TRBV10-1 and J is TRBJ2-7, with 9 bases that match TRBD1. Per the germline V gene, CDR1 is WNHNN and CDR2 is SYGVQD (reference sequence). V dropped 3 bases and J dropped 3; count of bases not matched to a gene: 12. The CDR3 runs to 17 residues. The CDR3 nucleotides are TGCGCCAGCAGTGATTGCGGGACAGGGTGGGGGATCTACGAGCAGTACTTC. Its translation: CASSDCGTGWGIYEQYF.

The chain has TRBV28 and TRBJ1-4, with 9 bases aligning to TRBD1. V lost 5 bases and J lost 5; bases outside the gene matches: 6. The CDR3 has 15 amino acids. The germline CDR1 and CDR2 sequences are MDHEN and SYDVKM. The CDR3 spells CASSPVGQGNEKLFF. The CDR3 bases are TGTGCCAGCAGTCCCGTTGGACAGGGGAATGAAAAACTGTTTTTT.

J is TRBJ2-1 and V is TRBV9; 16 bases are a match to TRBD2. CDR3 length: 20 amino acids. The ends lost 3 bases at V and 2 bases at J; junction bases unmatched: 11. CDR1 and CDR2 (germline): SGDLS, YYNGEE. This CDR3 is CASSALGTSGRASPYNEQFF. In nucleotides, the CDR3 is TGTGCCAGCAGCGCCCTGGGGACTAGCGGGAGGGCTTCCCCCTACAATGAGCAGTTCTTC.

The chain recombines TRBV19 with TRBJ2-5; D possibly uses TRBD1 or TRBD2 (5 bases each). V lost 6 bases to trimming and J lost 8 bases, with 22 bases between them. CDR3 size: 15 residues. The germline CDR1 and CDR2 sequences are LNHDA and SQIVND (reference sequence). Here the CDR3 reads CASSQNGATGSTQYF. DNA of the CDR3: TGTGCCAGTAGCCAAAATGGGGCCACGGGGAGCACCCAGTACTTC.

The rearrangement links TRBV15 to TRBJ1-2; D unclear. CDR3 length: 12 residues. The V end was cut by 0 bases, the J end by 14 bases, with 13 bases between. Germline CDR1 LNHNV, CDR2 YYDKDF (reference sequence). CDR3 residues: CATSRDLYEWTF. In DNA, the CDR3 is TGTGCCACCAGCAGAGATCTCTACGAATGGACCTTC.